The 28 T cell receptor beta chains listed next were all sequenced from one sample in a study of identical twins. TCRdb reprocessed the 5' RACE reads with MiXCR, giving one entry per CDR3 protein. The sample holds around 220,000 distinct CDR3 sequences, about 11% seen once. Sequencing was done on a sample of memory T cells sorted from blood. The receptors here all came from a man aged 45 to 65 in good health.

This clonotype has at least ten counts. This rearrangement joins TRBV5-1 to TRBJ2-7, with D perhaps TRBD1 (5 bases). The V gene's germline CDR1 is SGHRS and CDR2 YFSETQ. CDR3 length equals 13 residues. V was clipped by 1 base and J by 4 bases, with 9 bases between them. The CDR3 DNA follows: TGCGCCAGCAGCTTGCTACAGGCGTACGAGCAGTACTTC. Encoded protein: CASSLLQAYEQYF.

In this sample, this clonotype turned up a few times. The V and J genes are TRBV27 and TRBJ2-1; TRBD1 matches at 9 bases. The CDR3 sequence is 16 residues long. Germline CDR1 MNHEY, CDR2 SMNVEV (reference sequence). Trimming removed 2 bases from V and 6 bases from J; junction bases left unmatched: 8. This CDR3 reads CASSLRSGTGLNEQFF. The CDR3 DNA is TGTGCCAGCAGTTTACGTTCCGGGACAGGGCTCAATGAGCAGTTCTTC.

In this sample, this clonotype turned up a few times. The chain employs TRBV2 and TRBJ1-1; D perhaps matches TRBD1 (6 bases). Germline V lookup: CDR1 SNHLY, CDR2 FYNNEI. CDR3 size: 15 residues. V was pared by 1 base and J by 0 bases, with 9 bases between. The CDR3 sequence is CASSEVRQVNTEAFF. Here the CDR3 DNA reads TGTGCCAGCAGTGAAGTAAGACAGGTGAACACTGAAGCTTTCTTT. The complete variable domain, with remaining parts taken from reference TRBV2 and TRBJ1-1, reads EPEVTQTPSHQVTQMGQEVILRCVPISNHLYFYWYRQILGQKVEFLVSFYNNEISEKSEIFDDQFSVERPDGSNFTLKIRSTKLEDSAMYFCASSEVRQVNTEAFFGQGTRLTVV.

This clonotype has a handful of counts. The J gene is TRBJ2-5, the V gene TRBV9; TRBD2 might be the D (5 bases). The V end lost 0 bases, the J end lost 4 bases, and 13 bases lay between the germline ends. Germline V gives CDR1 SGDLS, CDR2 YYNGEE. CDR3 length: 15 residues. The CDR3 DNA sequence: TGTGCCAGCAGCGTAGGAGGGAATACCCGAGAGACCCAGTACTTC. It is translated as CASSVGGNTRETQYF.

The chain uses TRBV5-5 and TRBJ1-2; 7 nucleotides align to TRBD1. After removal of 0 bases from V and 4 bases from J, the junction contained 6 bases not matched to a gene. CDR1 SGHKS and CDR2 YYEKEE come from the germline V gene (reference sequence). This CDR3 is 15 amino acids long. CDR3 DNA sequence: TGTGCCAGCAGCTTGGATTCGGGACAGAGCTATGGCTACACCTTC. Protein sequence: CASSLDSGQSYGYTF.

This clonotype came up a few times. The J gene is TRBJ2-1, the V gene TRBV6-5; D is unclear. The CDR3 covers 14 residues. V lost 3 bases and J 9 bases, leaving 15 bases between the germline ends. CDR1 is MNHEY, CDR2 SVGAGI, per germline. CDR3 sequence reads: CASSYSFGLSEQFF. The CDR3 DNA reads TGTGCCAGCAGTTATTCTTTCGGGCTAAGTGAGCAGTTCTTC.

This clonotype has at least ten counts. The chain recombines TRBV19 with TRBJ2-7; TRBD1 agrees at 9 bases. V was clipped by 3 bases and J by 2 bases; unmatched bases: 5. Germline V gene sequence: CDR1 LNHDA, CDR2 SQIVND (reference sequence). This CDR3 is 15 amino acids long. The CDR3 is CASSIGTGMAYEQYF. CDR3 bases: TGTGCCAGTAGTATCGGGACAGGGATGGCCTACGAGCAGTACTTC.

The chain employs TRBV7-3 and TRBJ2-7; possible D gene TRBD2, 7 bases. The CDR3 sequence is 13 residues long. The germline CDR1 and CDR2 sequences are SGHTA and FQGTGA. V lost 0 bases to trimming and J lost 7 bases, with 10 bases between them. CDR3 bases: TGTGCCAGCAGCTTAACGGGGGGGACAGAGCAGTACTTC. Protein: CASSLTGGTEQYF.

This clonotype appeared many times. The chain employs TRBV7-9 and TRBJ1-3; D is unresolved. The CDR3 loop spans 16 amino acids. The germline CDR1 and CDR2 sequences are SEHNR and FQNEAQ (reference sequence). The V and J ends lost 5 bases and 0 bases respectively, with 14 bases between them. The CDR3 here is CASSPSRFTSGNTIYF. The CDR3 region has the DNA TGTGCCAGCAGCCCCAGCCGCTTTACCTCTGGAAACACCATATATTTT.

J is TRBJ2-7 and V is TRBV13; possible D gene TRBD1, 5 bases. Trimming left V 6 bases short and J 0 bases short, with 18 bases between. Germline CDR1 reads PRHDT; CDR2 reads FYEKMQ (reference sequence). The CDR3 has 16 residues. In DNA form, the CDR3 reads TGTGCCAGCAGGGATGTGCGTAGGGGAAGCTCCTACGAGCAGTACTTC. Protein product: CASRDVRRGSSYEQYF.

This chain links TRBV7-2 with TRBJ2-3; D tentatively reads TRBD1 or TRBD2 (6 bases each). V dropped 3 bases and J dropped 2 bases, with 18 bases sitting between them. CDR1 and CDR2 (germline): SGHTA, FQGNSA. This CDR3 spans 17 amino acids. As DNA, the CDR3 is TGTGCCAGCAGCTTCTGGGGGGCCCTTATATTCACAGATACGCAGTATTTT. Encoded protein: CASSFWGALIFTDTQYF. The variable domain in full, with the rest retrieved from reference TRBV7-2 and TRBJ2-3, is GAGVSQSPSNKVTEKGKDVELRCDPISGHTALYWYRQSLGQGLEFLIYFQGNSAPDKSGLPSDRFSAERTGGSVSTLTIQRTQQEDSAVYLCASSFWGALIFTDTQYFGPGTRLTVL.

The V call is TRBV14, the J call TRBJ2-1, with 8 nucleotides matching TRBD1. Germline lookup yields CDR1 SGHDN and CDR2 FVKESK. The CDR3 totals 13 residues. The CDR3 loop reads CQGADSSYNEQFF. The DNA for the CDR3 is TGTCAGGGGGCGGACAGCTCCTACAATGAGCAGTTCTTC.

The CDR3 bases are TGTGCCAGCAGCTGGGGCCGGGACAGGGATACCGGGGAGCTGTTTTTT. Amino acid sequence: CASSWGRDRDTGELFF. This rearrangement joins TRBV7-9 to TRBJ2-2, with 9 positions matching TRBD1. This CDR3 region has 16 residues. Trimming cost V 4 bases and J 5 bases; bases outside gene matches: 8. The germline V gene encodes CDR1 SEHNR and CDR2 FQNEAQ (reference sequence).

J is TRBJ1-1 and V is TRBV6-2 or TRBV6-3, with unresolved D. From germline, CDR1 is MNHEY and CDR2 SVGEGT. Trimming removed 6 bases at V and 5 bases at J, with 19 bases between. The CDR3 length is 15 residues. This CDR3 is CASRPIAEGWTEAFF. In DNA, the CDR3 is TGTGCCAGCAGACCAATTGCCGAGGGCTGGACTGAAGCTTTCTTT.

The V gene is TRBV19, the J gene TRBJ2-2, with 8 bases aligning to TRBD1. This CDR3 is 12 amino acids long. Germline CDR1 and CDR2: LNHDA and SQIVND (reference sequence). V was pared by 6 bases and J by 8 bases, with 2 bases of the junction left unmatched. Here the CDR3 DNA reads TGTGCCAGTAGCAGGGGGCCGGGGGAGCTGTTTTTT. It yields the protein CASSRGPGELFF.

This clonotype turned up a few times. The chain uses TRBV6-4 and TRBJ2-1; 11 bases map to TRBD2. This CDR3 spans 14 amino acids. The germline V gene has CDR1 MRHNA and CDR2 SNTAGT. V shed 5 bases, J shed 8 bases, and the junction held 5 bases outside the gene matches. This CDR3 is CASSLTSGSDEQFF. The CDR3 region has the DNA TGTGCCAGCAGTCTAACTAGCGGGAGCGATGAGCAGTTCTTC.

This clonotype has a handful of counts. The chain is built from TRBV12-3 or TRBV12-4 and TRBJ2-7; TRBD1 aligns across 8 bases. V shed 6 bases and J 5 bases; nucleotides not matched to a gene: 12. The CDR3 covers 15 residues. For the CDR3, the DNA is TGTGCCAGCAGCCCCACAGGGGGTTCTTACCACGAGCAGTACTTC. This sequence encodes CASSPTGGSYHEQYF.

This clonotype was observed a few times. J is TRBJ2-7 and V is TRBV20-1; 9 nucleotides match TRBD2. The CDR3 totals 14 residues. The V gene end was trimmed by 3 bases and the J gene end by 6 bases; junction bases not matched to a gene: 9. Germline V gene data show CDR1 as DFQATT and CDR2 as SNEGSKA (reference sequence). Here the CDR3 reads CSASRLAGRVEQYF. CDR3 nucleotides: TGCAGTGCTAGTCGGCTAGCGGGGCGCGTCGAGCAGTACTTC.

The table lists this clonotype with many counts. This chain joins TRBV20-1 and TRBJ1-1; TRBD1 might be the D (6 bases). Trimming stripped 0 bases from V and 6 bases from J, with 11 bases between. The germline CDR1 and CDR2 sequences are DFQATT and SNEGSKA (reference sequence). The CDR3 sequence is 13 residues long. CDR3 DNA sequence: TGCAGTGCTAGAGATGGGGACAAAGCTGAAGCTTTCTTT. It yields the protein CSARDGDKAEAFF.

The genes are TRBV7-8 and TRBJ1-1; D is perhaps TRBD1 (6 bases). Trimming left V 1 base short and J 2 bases short, with 14 bases between. Germline lookup yields CDR1 SGHVS and CDR2 FQNEAQ. The CDR3 consists of 16 residues. In DNA, the CDR3 is TGTGCCAGCAGCTTAGAGCCCAGGGGAAGAAACACTGAAGCTTTCTTT. Protein: CASSLEPRGRNTEAFF.

This clonotype was counted at least ten times. The chain is built from TRBV12-3 or TRBV12-4 and TRBJ1-3; D remains unclear. CDR3 size: 14 residues. Between the trimmed V and J ends, which lost 6 bases and 1 base, there was a span of 10 bases. The CDR3 DNA sequence: TGTGCCAGCAGGAGAGGGTCGTCTGGAAACACCATATATTTT. It translates to CASRRGSSGNTIYF.

There are many counts of this clonotype. Here the CDR3 DNA reads TGTGCCAGCAGCTTAGTCAAGCACGAGCAGTACTTC. It yields the protein CASSLVKHEQYF. The chain carries TRBV7-2 and TRBJ2-7, with D unclear. The germline CDR1 and CDR2 sequences are SGHTA and FQGNSA. This CDR3 is built from 12 residues. Trimming left V 1 base short and J 5 bases short, with 6 bases between. The whole variable domain, remainder taken from reference TRBV7-2 and TRBJ2-7, is GAGVSQSPSNKVTEKGKDVELRCDPISGHTALYWYRQSLGQGLEFLIYFQGNSAPDKSGLPSDRFSAERTGGSVSTLTIQRTQQEDSAVYLCASSLVKHEQYFGPGTRLTVT.

V is TRBV29-1 and J is TRBJ2-7; 7 nucleotides agree with TRBD1. Trimming at V came to 6 bases and at J to 6 bases, leaving 5 bases not matched to a gene. CDR3 length equals 11 residues. Germline loops: CDR1 SQVTM, CDR2 ANQGSEA. CDR3 protein: CSVATGAEQYF. The DNA of the CDR3 is TGCAGCGTCGCAACAGGGGCCGAGCAGTACTTC.

This clonotype was picked up a small number of times. V gene TRBV4-2 combines with J gene TRBJ2-1; D is undetermined. V gave up 0 bases and J gave up 10 bases, with 16 bases separating them. This CDR3 has 15 residues. CDR1 is LGHNA and CDR2 is YNFKEQ in the germline V gene. The CDR3 DNA reads TGTGCCAGCAGCCAAGAGTTGGGGAACTCCCGCGAGCAGTTCTTC. Residues: CASSQELGNSREQFF.

This clonotype was seen ten or more times. The chain is built from TRBV4-1 and TRBJ2-3; D tentatively fits TRBD1 or TRBD2 (5 bases each). V lost 0 bases and J 0 bases, leaving 10 bases between the germline ends. This CDR3 has 16 amino acids. Germline V CDR1 and CDR2: MGHRA, YSYEKL. The CDR3 here is CASSQDEGRSTDTQYF. The CDR3 nucleotides are TGCGCCAGCAGCCAAGATGAGGGGAGAAGCACAGATACGCAGTATTTT.

The gene calls are TRBV12-3 or TRBV12-4 and TRBJ2-5; possibly TRBD1 or TRBD2 for D (5 bases each). Trimming removed 7 bases at V and 5 bases at J, with 17 bases between. This CDR3 contains 14 residues. The CDR3 loop reads CASNPGRSRETQYF. CDR3 coding DNA: TGTGCCAGCAACCCAGGGAGATCCAGGGAGACCCAGTACTTC.

This clonotype was seen only a few times. The chain links TRBV5-4 to TRBJ2-7; TRBD2 agrees at 7 bases. The germline gives CDR1 SGHNT, CDR2 YYREEE (reference sequence). CDR3 length: 14 amino acids. V gave up 4 bases and J gave up 3 bases; unmatched junction bases: 7. CDR3 protein: CASSLDLADYEQYF. In DNA form, the CDR3 reads TGTGCCAGCAGCCTCGATCTAGCGGACTACGAGCAGTACTTC.

The chain employs TRBV18 and TRBJ1-4, with D possibly TRBD1 on 5 matching bases. CDR1 KGHSH and CDR2 LQKENI come from the germline V gene. The CDR3 runs to 16 residues. V lost 0 bases, J lost 7 bases, and 15 bases lay in between. The CDR3 DNA sequence: TGTGCCAGCTCACCACCGCCGGGGCTAAGAGGTGAAAAACTGTTTTTT. Translation gives CASSPPPGLRGEKLFF.